The rows below give T cell receptor beta chains drawn from one sample of a study of glioma-infiltrating T cells. MiXCR was run by TCRdb on the multiplex PCR reads, yielding one entry per CDR3 protein. Of roughly 120,000 distinct CDR3 sequences in the sample, about 23% were seen once. Sequencing was performed on glioma tissue, nonneoplastic brain tissue, or PBMCs (not recorded which). The origin of the receptors is a human donor with low-grade glioma or glioblastoma, undergoing nonglioma brain surgery, or in good health (not recorded which). Both conserved end residues are part of each CDR3. The order of the fields is clone size, V gene, J gene, CDR3 length, D gene, CDR3 protein, CDR3 DNA. The D gene is left open where the match is weak. A clone size is listed for some rows: how often the clone was seen (once, few, many), or a class if it is expanded.

few	TRBV4-1	TRBJ2-3	16	TRBD2	CASSQETSASTDTQYF	TGCGCCAGCAGCCAAGAGACTAGCGCGAGCACAGATACGCAGTATTTT
many	TRBV19	TRBJ2-7	13	.	CASRWGGFYEQYF	TGTGCCAGTAGATGGGGCGGATTTTACGAGCAGTACTTC
many	TRBV4-3	TRBJ1-1	13	.	CASSQDKNTEAFF	TGCGCCAGCAGCCAAGATAAGAACACTGAAGCTTTCTTT
.	TRBV5-1	TRBJ2-3	12	.	CASATGTDTQYF	TGCGCCAGCGCGACGGGGACAGATACGCAGTATTTT
many	TRBV10-3	TRBJ2-5	14	TRBD1	CAISEDRDGETQYF	TGTGCCATCAGTGAGGACAGGGACGGAGAGACCCAGTACTTC
.	TRBV12-3/TRBV12-4	TRBJ1-2	15	TRBD1	CASRLRLGTVYGYTF	TGTGCCAGCAGGCTGAGGCTGGGGACAGTCTATGGCTACACCTTC
many	TRBV3-1	TRBJ2-7	16	TRBD2	CASSRRRGGSFYEQYF	TGTGCCAGCAGCCGCCGTCGGGGGGGGTCGTTTTACGAGCAGTACTTC
.	TRBV12-3/TRBV12-4	TRBJ2-7	14	TRBD1	CASSTGGANGEQYF	TGTGCCAGCAGTACAGGGGGCGCGAATGGCGAGCAGTACTTC
many	TRBV6-1	TRBJ2-3	16	.	CASRTPPGTSTDTQYF	TGTGCCAGCAGAACCCCACCGGGAACCTCCACAGATACGCAGTATTTT
many	TRBV15	TRBJ2-1	13	.	CATSRARGNEQFF	TGTGCCACCAGCAGAGCAAGGGGGAATGAGCAGTTCTTC
.	TRBV29-1	TRBJ1-4	13	.	CSASLAQGGKLFF	TGCAGCGCCTCACTTGCCCAGGGCGGAAAACTGTTTTTT
many	TRBV20-1	TRBJ2-1	17	TRBD2	CSARSRLANRRYNEQFF	TGCAGTGCTAGATCTCGACTAGCGAACCGGAGGTACAATGAGCAGTTCTTC
many	TRBV29-1	TRBJ2-2	11	.	CSVTNTGELFF	TGCAGCGTTACGAACACCGGGGAGCTGTTTTTT
.	TRBV30	TRBJ2-7	12	.	CAWARGSYEQYF	TGTGCCTGGGCCCGAGGGTCCTACGAGCAGTACTTC
many	TRBV7-2	TRBJ2-3	15	TRBD2	CASSLEGGRVDTQYF	TGTGCCAGCAGCTTAGAAGGCGGGAGGGTAGATACGCAGTATTTT
.	TRBV10-2	TRBJ1-1	14	.	CASSRDSMNTEAFF	TGCGCCAGCAGTAGGGATAGTATGAACACTGAAGCTTTCTTT
few	TRBV29-1	TRBJ2-7	13	.	CSVGEALEAEQYF	TGCAGCGTCGGGGAGGCCCTGGAGGCCGAGCAGTACTTC
.	TRBV7-9	TRBJ2-2	16	TRBD2	CASSSVSGGGTGELFF	TGTGCCAGCAGCTCCGTTTCGGGAGGAGGGACCGGGGAGCTGTTTTTT
many	TRBV19	TRBJ1-5	17	.	CASSSPQGIRSNQPQHF	TGTGCCAGTAGTTCCCCTCAGGGTATTCGTAGCAATCAGCCCCAGCATTTT
many	TRBV20-1	TRBJ2-3	12	.	CSASGGTDTQYF	TGCAGTGCTAGCGGAGGCACAGATACGCAGTATTTT
.	TRBV9	TRBJ2-7	15	.	CASSPQAGHLSDQYF	TGTGCCAGCAGCCCCCAAGCGGGACACCTCTCCGATCAGTACTTC
few	TRBV29-1	TRBJ1-5	14	TRBD1	CSVADRGQDQPQHF	TGCAGCGTTGCTGACAGGGGGCAGGATCAGCCCCAGCATTTT
many	TRBV28	TRBJ2-3	16	TRBD2	CASSFVLAGGSDTQYF	TGTGCCAGCAGTTTCGTTCTAGCGGGAGGGTCGGATACGCAGTATTTT
many	TRBV7-3	TRBJ2-1	15	.	CASSLMGGAYNEQFF	TGTGCCAGCAGCTTAATGGGTGGGGCCTACAATGAGCAGTTCTTC
many	TRBV4-3	TRBJ2-1	16	TRBD2	CASSQGSGGTYNEQFF	TGCGCCAGCAGCCAAGGTAGCGGGGGTACCTACAATGAGCAGTTCTTC
many	TRBV20-1	TRBJ2-1	12	TRBD1	CSARTGDHEQFF	TGCAGTGCTAGGACAGGGGACCATGAGCAGTTCTTC
.	TRBV29-1	TRBJ2-1	14	TRBD2	CSVLSPSGGNEQFF	TGCAGCGTTTTGAGCCCTAGCGGGGGGAATGAGCAGTTCTTC